This T cell receptor beta chain was obtained from a study of cytomegalovirus exposure and HLA in healthy donors. Study information: As an earlier analysis found, roughly 180 million T cells yielded 95 million to 130 million unique TCR beta sequences.

Study findings and constraints: In a later analysis, productive TCRs from donors in an Asian-associated ancestry cluster reportedly carried fewer N-insertions than the cohort mean.

In regard to this clone: Antigen specificity is unknown.

V shed 2 bases and J shed 2 bases, with 12 bases lying between them. The CDR3 length is 16 residues. This PCR relied on a set of 60 Vbeta primers and 13 Jbeta primers. Only in-frame clones appear in the TCRdb table, and some are missing; sequencing was by immunoSEQ multiplex PCR. This sample has approximately 150,000 clones, with around 70% found just once. Sequenced material: PBMCs. V gene TRBV23-1 combines with J gene TRBJ2-2; D may be TRBD1 (5 bases). TRBV23-1 is identified as an open reading frame with a role that is uncertain. This clonotype was sampled from a man younger than 35 in good health and CMV-seropositive. CDR3 coding DNA: TGCGCCAGCAGTCAAAACCAGGGCCAAAACACCGGGGAGCTGTTTTTT. It yields the protein CASSQNQGQNTGELFF.